What follows are 14 T cell receptor beta chains derived from one specimen sequenced in a study of blood T cell repertoires in COVID-19. Assay: immunoSEQ multiplex PCR; the TCRdb copy retains only in-frame clones and omits some. The top ten hold over 3.5% of the sample, which has about 270,000 clones, around four fifths seen once. Sequenced input: peripheral blood. The receptors were gathered from a woman aged 50 to 60 with active or convalescent COVID-19.

The J gene is TRBJ1-1, the V gene TRBV3-1 (or the pseudogene TRBV3-2); D is uncertain. V gave up 6 bases and J gave up 1 base, with 12 bases separating them. The CDR3 consists of 14 residues. The germline gives CDR1 LGHDT, CDR2 YNNKEL (reference sequence). The CDR3 DNA sequence: TGTGCCAGCAGTCGCGCGGAGGGGAACACTGAAGCTTTCTTT. It translates to CASSRAEGNTEAFF.

This chain connects TRBV19 to TRBJ2-5; possible D gene TRBD2, 5 bases. V lost 2 bases to trimming and J lost 5 bases, with 6 bases between them. The CDR3 has 12 amino acids. Germline V CDR1 and CDR2: LNHDA, SQIVND (reference sequence). CDR3 protein: CASSISGETQYF. For the CDR3, the DNA is TGTGCCAGTAGTATATCGGGGGAGACCCAGTACTTC.

The chain has TRBV5-4 and TRBJ2-7; 8 bases are shared with TRBD1. Germline V lookup: CDR1 SGHNT, CDR2 YYREEE (reference sequence). The CDR3 sequence is 15 residues long. With 4 bases clipped from V and 2 bases from J, the junction kept 8 bases outside the gene matches. CDR3 residues: CASSPGQDRPYEQYF. The CDR3 DNA is TGTGCCAGCAGCCCGGGACAGGACCGTCCCTACGAGCAGTACTTC.

This chain links TRBV7-2 with TRBJ2-2; D gene unclear. Germline loops: CDR1 SGHTA, CDR2 FQGNSA. This CDR3 spans 13 amino acids. The ends were cut back, 4 bases at V and 2 bases at J, with 5 bases in the middle. CDR3 sequence reads: CASSSVNTGELFF. The CDR3 nucleotides read TGTGCCAGCAGCTCCGTTAACACCGGGGAGCTGTTTTTT.

This chain uses TRBV29-1 with TRBJ1-3; 7 bases are a match to TRBD1. V shed 7 bases and J 0 bases; nucleotides not matched to a gene: 3. This CDR3 has 13 amino acids. The germline V gene encodes CDR1 SQVTM and CDR2 ANQGSEA. For the CDR3, the DNA is TGCAGCGCAAGACAGGGCTCTGGAAACACCATATATTTT. This sequence encodes CSARQGSGNTIYF.

The chain combines TRBV5-1 with TRBJ2-5, with 9 positions matching TRBD2. This CDR3 comprises 15 residues. The V gene's germline CDR1 is SGHRS and CDR2 YFSETQ. With 4 bases clipped from V and 9 bases from J, the junction kept 13 bases outside the gene matches. The CDR3 protein is CASSHRTSDKGAQYF. Here the CDR3 DNA reads TGCGCCAGCAGCCACCGGACTAGCGACAAGGGGGCCCAGTACTTC.

The CDR3 reads CASSLSGDPNYGYTF. The DNA for the CDR3 is TGTGCCAGCAGCTTGTCAGGGGACCCTAACTATGGCTACACCTTC. This chain joins TRBV5-6 and TRBJ1-2, with D possibly being TRBD1 (6 bases). The V gene's germline CDR1 is SGHDT and CDR2 YYEEEE. This CDR3 spans 15 amino acids. The V end lost 1 base, the J end lost 0 bases, and 10 bases lay between the germline ends. The full variable domain, rest sourced from reference TRBV5-6 and TRBJ1-2, is DAGVTQSPTHLIKTRGQQVTLRCSPKSGHDTVSWYQQALGQGPQFIFQYYEEEERQRGNFPDRFSGHQFPNYSSELNVNALLLGDSALYLCASSLSGDPNYGYTFGSGTRLTVV.

This chain links TRBV5-1 with TRBJ1-1, with D unclear. The CDR3 has 14 amino acids. The V gene's germline CDR1 is SGHRS and CDR2 YFSETQ. The V end lost 0 bases, the J end lost 1 base, and 7 bases lay between the germline ends. The CDR3 spells CASSLGGRNTEAFF. In DNA, the CDR3 is TGCGCCAGCAGCTTGGGAGGCCGGAACACTGAAGCTTTCTTT. The full variable domain, rest sourced from reference TRBV5-1 and TRBJ1-1, is KAGVTQTPRYLIKTRGQQVTLSCSPISGHRSVSWYQQTPGQGLQFLFEYFSETQRNKGNFPGRFSGRQFSNSRSEMNVSTLELGDSALYLCASSLGGRNTEAFFGQGTRLTVV.

The chain is built from TRBV9 and TRBJ2-7; 9 bases are a match to TRBD2. The CDR3 consists of 14 residues. Germline-derived CDR1 and CDR2 are SGDLS and YYNGEE. V was clipped by 10 bases and J by 6 bases; unmatched bases: 14. CDR3 in DNA: TGTGCCTCGCAGCAGGGACTAGCTTTTGGCGAGCAGTACTTC. As protein: CASQQGLAFGEQYF.

This clone was found once. The chain joins TRBV7-9 to TRBJ2-4; the D gene is possibly TRBD1 (6 bases). Germline CDR1 reads SEHNR; CDR2 reads FQNEAQ (reference sequence). V was cut by 5 bases and J by 0 bases, with 14 bases left in between. The CDR3 is made up of 16 amino acids. The CDR3 spells CASSGPQGRAKNIQYF. CDR3 DNA: TGTGCCAGCAGCGGTCCACAGGGTAGAGCCAAAAACATTCAGTACTTC.

The CDR3 coding sequence is TGTGCCAGTAGTATACTCACCGGGACTAGCGGGACCAATGAGCAGTTCTTC. Protein sequence: CASSILTGTSGTNEQFF. The chain recombines TRBV19 with TRBJ2-1; TRBD2 matches at 13 bases. In germline, CDR1 is LNHDA, CDR2 SQIVND (reference sequence). The CDR3 runs to 17 residues. Trimming cost V 2 bases and J 6 bases; bases outside gene matches: 7.

This clone was seen only a few times. The chain recombines TRBV29-1 with TRBJ2-7; 7 bases match TRBD2. Germline loops: CDR1 SQVTM, CDR2 ANQGSEA. V was pared by 6 bases and J by 0 bases, with 2 bases of the junction left unmatched. The CDR3 is 12 amino acids. CDR3 protein: CSVRTSSYEQYF. In nucleotides, the CDR3 is TGCAGCGTCCGGACTAGCTCCTACGAGCAGTACTTC.

The chain employs TRBV7-9 and TRBJ1-4, with 7 bases matching TRBD1. The CDR3 has 13 residues. After removal of 11 bases from V and 7 bases from J, the junction contained 10 bases not matched to a gene. CDR1 is SEHNR and CDR2 is FQNEAQ in the germline V gene (reference sequence). Written as DNA, the CDR3 is TGTGCCTTCCCACAGGGGTTATCTGAAAAACTGTTTTTT. Amino acids: CAFPQGLSEKLFF.

The chain uses TRBV3-1 (or the pseudogene TRBV3-2) and TRBJ2-1; possibly TRBD2 for D (5 bases). Per the germline V gene, CDR1 is LGHDT and CDR2 is YNNKEL (reference sequence). The CDR3 loop spans 13 amino acids. Between the trimmed V and J ends, which lost 4 bases and 9 bases, there was a span of 13 bases. The CDR3 region is CASSRSHRGEQFF. In nucleotides, the CDR3 is TGTGCCAGCAGCCGGAGCCACCGGGGTGAGCAGTTCTTC.